A selection of T cell receptor beta chains follows, all from one sample in a study of CD8+ T cells in alopecia areata. Data came from immunoSEQ multiplex PCR; TCRdb stores just in-frame clones and leaves some out. The sample holds 150,000 to 200,000 clones, 58% seen once. This specimen was CD4+ T cells sorted from blood, taken at week 24, from a patient treated with tofacitinib. Receptors were obtained from a human donor with alopecia areata. The CDR3 runs from the conserved cysteine through the conserved F or W. The D gene is left open where the match is weak. The size of a clone is reported for some rows only, either as once, few or many, or as a class for expanded clones.

d_call: -
v_call: TRBV30
clone_size: -
j_call: TRBJ2-7
cdr3_nt: TGTGCCTGGAGTGTGAAGAGCTCCTACGAGCAGTACTTC
cdr3_aa: CAWSVKSSYEQYF

d_call: -
v_call: TRBV18
clone_size: once
j_call: TRBJ1-2
cdr3_nt: TGTGCCAGCTCACCTGGAAGAGATGCTAACTATGGCTACACCTTC
cdr3_aa: CASSPGRDANYGYTF

d_call: -
v_call: TRBV14
clone_size: -
j_call: TRBJ1-2
cdr3_nt: TGTGCCAGCAGCCAAGATCGGAGAGGGCAAGGCTACACCTTC
cdr3_aa: CASSQDRRGQGYTF

d_call: TRBD2
v_call: TRBV13
clone_size: -
j_call: TRBJ2-3
cdr3_nt: TGTGCCAGCAGCTCACGAACAGCCGGGACTAGGGCTACAGATACGCAGTATTTT
cdr3_aa: CASSSRTAGTRATDTQYF

d_call: -
v_call: TRBV5-1
clone_size: -
j_call: TRBJ2-7
cdr3_nt: TGCGCCAGCAGCTTGGACGGGGCCCGATCTGGAGAGCAGTACTTC
cdr3_aa: CASSLDGARSGEQYF

d_call: -
v_call: TRBV5-6
clone_size: -
j_call: TRBJ2-2
cdr3_nt: TGTGCCAGCAGCTTGGACCGGAACACCGGGGAGCTGTTTTTT
cdr3_aa: CASSLDRNTGELFF

d_call: -
v_call: TRBV15
clone_size: few
j_call: TRBJ1-1
cdr3_nt: TGTGCCACCAGCAGAGATAAGAACACTGAAGCTTTCTTT
cdr3_aa: CATSRDKNTEAFF

d_call: -
v_call: TRBV29-1
clone_size: medium-sized
j_call: TRBJ2-7
cdr3_nt: TGCAGCGTTGCCAGGGGCAGCTACGAGCAGTACTTC
cdr3_aa: CSVARGSYEQYF

d_call: -
v_call: TRBV29-1
clone_size: few
j_call: TRBJ1-5
cdr3_nt: TGCAGCGTTGAAGGGGCGTTGAATCAGCCCCAGCATTTT
cdr3_aa: CSVEGALNQPQHF

d_call: -
v_call: TRBV7-3
clone_size: -
j_call: TRBJ2-3
cdr3_nt: TGTGCCAGCAGCTTAGCAGCTATCACAGATACGCAGTATTTT
cdr3_aa: CASSLAAITDTQYF

d_call: -
v_call: TRBV4-1
clone_size: few
j_call: TRBJ2-7
cdr3_nt: TGCGCCAGCAGCCAAGATCGAGATTACGAGCAGTACTTC
cdr3_aa: CASSQDRDYEQYF

d_call: TRBD1
v_call: TRBV4-1
clone_size: -
j_call: TRBJ2-3
cdr3_nt: TGCGCCAGCAGCCTGACAGGGGGTTCGACAGATACGCAGTATTTT
cdr3_aa: CASSLTGGSTDTQYF

d_call: TRBD1
v_call: TRBV5-4
clone_size: few
j_call: TRBJ2-1
cdr3_nt: TGTGCCAGCAGCTCAGGGACAGGGAACTACAATGAGCAGTTCTTC
cdr3_aa: CASSSGTGNYNEQFF

d_call: -
v_call: TRBV6-6
clone_size: few
j_call: TRBJ2-5
cdr3_nt: TGTGCCACGTTGATTGGGGAGACCCAGTACTTC
cdr3_aa: CATLIGETQYF

d_call: -
v_call: TRBV29-1
clone_size: -
j_call: TRBJ2-1
cdr3_nt: TGCAGCGCCCAAGATTGGGCGGATTACCCCTACAATGAGCAGTTCTTC
cdr3_aa: CSAQDWADYPYNEQFF

d_call: -
v_call: TRBV5-6
clone_size: few
j_call: TRBJ2-3
cdr3_nt: TGTGCCAGCAGCTCAGAGGGGGGAGATACGCAGTATTTT
cdr3_aa: CASSSEGGDTQYF

d_call: -
v_call: TRBV7-9
clone_size: few
j_call: TRBJ1-4
cdr3_nt: TGTGCCAGCAGCAATAAGCGGACAGCAACTAATGAAAAACTGTTTTTT
cdr3_aa: CASSNKRTATNEKLFF

d_call: -
v_call: TRBV4-3
clone_size: -
j_call: TRBJ1-2
cdr3_nt: TGCGCCAGCAGCCAAGAGGTGACCAGGGGCGTCTACACCTTC
cdr3_aa: CASSQEVTRGVYTF

d_call: TRBD2
v_call: TRBV7-9
clone_size: -
j_call: TRBJ2-2
cdr3_nt: TGTGCCAGCAGCCCGCAGGGACTAGATAACACCGGGGAGCTGTTTTTT
cdr3_aa: CASSPQGLDNTGELFF

d_call: -
v_call: TRBV6-5
clone_size: -
j_call: TRBJ1-1
cdr3_nt: TGTGCCAGCAGTTACTCGGCCAGGGGTAGCGCTGAAGCTTTCTTT
cdr3_aa: CASSYSARGSAEAFF

d_call: -
v_call: TRBV7-7
clone_size: -
j_call: TRBJ2-1
cdr3_nt: TGTGCCAGCAGCTTAGAGGCCGGTTACAATGAGCAGTTCTTC
cdr3_aa: CASSLEAGYNEQFF

d_call: TRBD1
v_call: TRBV6-1
clone_size: -
j_call: TRBJ1-5
cdr3_nt: TGTGCCAGCAGTGGGGACAGTGGGAGCAATCAGCCCCAGCATTTT
cdr3_aa: CASSGDSGSNQPQHF

d_call: TRBD1
v_call: TRBV7-9
clone_size: few
j_call: TRBJ1-4
cdr3_nt: TGTGCCAGCAGCACCCCACAGGGGAGCCGTGAAAAACTGTTTTTT
cdr3_aa: CASSTPQGSREKLFF

d_call: -
v_call: TRBV9
clone_size: -
j_call: TRBJ2-5
cdr3_nt: TGTGCCAGCAGCGTAGCTAACCAAGAGACCCAGTACTTC
cdr3_aa: CASSVANQETQYF

d_call: TRBD2
v_call: TRBV6-5
clone_size: -
j_call: TRBJ2-1
cdr3_nt: TGTGCCAGCACCAAACTAGCGGGGGGCCCCGGGGAGCAGTTCTTC
cdr3_aa: CASTKLAGGPGEQFF

d_call: TRBD1
v_call: TRBV2
clone_size: -
j_call: TRBJ2-2
cdr3_nt: TGTGCCAGCAGACAGGGGGTGGACACCGGGGAGCTGTTTTTT
cdr3_aa: CASRQGVDTGELFF

d_call: -
v_call: TRBV14
clone_size: -
j_call: TRBJ1-2
cdr3_nt: TGTGCCAGCAGCCAAGAGGACCCCACCTATGGCTACACCTTC
cdr3_aa: CASSQEDPTYGYTF

d_call: -
v_call: TRBV15
clone_size: few
j_call: TRBJ2-5
cdr3_nt: TGTGCCACCAGCAAAGACCAGGGAAGGGCAGAGACCCAGTACTTC
cdr3_aa: CATSKDQGRAETQYF

d_call: -
v_call: TRBV2
clone_size: -
j_call: TRBJ2-3
cdr3_nt: TGTGCCAGCCAACTCAGCCCCCGGACAGATACGCAGTATTTT
cdr3_aa: CASQLSPRTDTQYF

d_call: TRBD1
v_call: TRBV7-2
clone_size: -
j_call: TRBJ2-5
cdr3_nt: TGCGCCAGCAGCCAAGAATTGTCAGGGGGTAGAGAGACCCAGTACTTC
cdr3_aa: CASSQELSGGRETQYF

d_call: -
v_call: TRBV5-4
clone_size: few
j_call: TRBJ1-2
cdr3_nt: TGTGCCAGCAGCGGCGACGGCTATGGCTACACCTTC
cdr3_aa: CASSGDGYGYTF

d_call: TRBD2
v_call: TRBV19
clone_size: -
j_call: TRBJ2-1
cdr3_nt: TGTGCCAGTAGTACCGGGACTAGCGGATACAATGAGCAGTTCTTC
cdr3_aa: CASSTGTSGYNEQFF

d_call: -
v_call: TRBV7-2
clone_size: -
j_call: TRBJ2-7
cdr3_nt: TGTGCCAGCAGCTTATCACCGGCCGTCGAGCAGTACTTC
cdr3_aa: CASSLSPAVEQYF

d_call: -
v_call: TRBV4-3
clone_size: -
j_call: TRBJ2-5
cdr3_nt: TGCGCCAGCAGCCCTCAGGTCTCGGGCGAGACCCAGTACTTC
cdr3_aa: CASSPQVSGETQYF

d_call: -
v_call: TRBV5-1
clone_size: -
j_call: TRBJ2-6
cdr3_nt: TGCGCCAGCAGCCTTGGAAGGTTCTCTGGGGCCAACGTCCTGACTTTC
cdr3_aa: CASSLGRFSGANVLTF

d_call: -
v_call: TRBV11-2
clone_size: few
j_call: TRBJ1-5
cdr3_nt: TGTGCCAGCAGCTCAGTGCAGAATCAGCCCCAGCATTTT
cdr3_aa: CASSSVQNQPQHF

d_call: -
v_call: TRBV6-1
clone_size: -
j_call: TRBJ2-7
cdr3_nt: TGTGCCAGCAGTGAGAGCGGCGCTTCCAACGAGCAGTACTTC
cdr3_aa: CASSESGASNEQYF

d_call: -
v_call: TRBV2
clone_size: -
j_call: TRBJ2-2
cdr3_nt: TGTGCCAGCGCTACCCGCACCACCGGGGAGCTGTTTTTT
cdr3_aa: CASATRTTGELFF

d_call: TRBD1
v_call: TRBV29-1
clone_size: -
j_call: TRBJ2-7
cdr3_nt: TGCAGCGTGGGACAGGGGGAAATTAGTGAGCAGTACTTC
cdr3_aa: CSVGQGEISEQYF

d_call: TRBD1
v_call: TRBV12-5
clone_size: -
j_call: TRBJ2-1
cdr3_nt: TGTGCTAGTGCCCTGGGACAGTCCTACAATGAGCAGTTCTTC
cdr3_aa: CASALGQSYNEQFF

d_call: TRBD1
v_call: TRBV28
clone_size: -
j_call: TRBJ1-2
cdr3_nt: TGTGCCAGCAGTCCGACAGGGGGGGACTATGGCTACACCTTC
cdr3_aa: CASSPTGGDYGYTF

d_call: TRBD1
v_call: TRBV30
clone_size: -
j_call: TRBJ1-2
cdr3_nt: TGTGCCTGGAGCGCGACAGGGGACTATGGCTACACCTTC
cdr3_aa: CAWSATGDYGYTF

d_call: -
v_call: TRBV27
clone_size: few
j_call: TRBJ1-5
cdr3_nt: TGTGCCAGCAGCCCGCTCGGGGAGCAAGGCAATCAGCCCCAGCATTTT
cdr3_aa: CASSPLGEQGNQPQHF

d_call: TRBD2
v_call: TRBV29-1
clone_size: few
j_call: TRBJ2-3
cdr3_nt: TGCAGCGTTGCGGGGAGGCGGGGGTTTGGATCAGATACGCAGTATTTT
cdr3_aa: CSVAGRRGFGSDTQYF

d_call: TRBD2
v_call: TRBV9
clone_size: -
j_call: TRBJ2-3
cdr3_nt: TGTGCCAGCAGCTTGACTAGCGGGGGGACCACAGATACGCAGTATTTT
cdr3_aa: CASSLTSGGTTDTQYF

d_call: TRBD1
v_call: TRBV15
clone_size: few
j_call: TRBJ1-5
cdr3_nt: TGTGCCACCAGCGCATGGGGGACAGTAAATCAGCCCCAGCATTTT
cdr3_aa: CATSAWGTVNQPQHF

d_call: -
v_call: TRBV4-1
clone_size: -
j_call: TRBJ2-7
cdr3_nt: TGCGCCAGCAGCCAAGGCGAGCAGTACTTC
cdr3_aa: CASSQGEQYF

d_call: -
v_call: TRBV7-2
clone_size: many
j_call: TRBJ2-4
cdr3_nt: TGTGCCAGCAGCTTAAAGGGGACCATTCAGTACTTC
cdr3_aa: CASSLKGTIQYF